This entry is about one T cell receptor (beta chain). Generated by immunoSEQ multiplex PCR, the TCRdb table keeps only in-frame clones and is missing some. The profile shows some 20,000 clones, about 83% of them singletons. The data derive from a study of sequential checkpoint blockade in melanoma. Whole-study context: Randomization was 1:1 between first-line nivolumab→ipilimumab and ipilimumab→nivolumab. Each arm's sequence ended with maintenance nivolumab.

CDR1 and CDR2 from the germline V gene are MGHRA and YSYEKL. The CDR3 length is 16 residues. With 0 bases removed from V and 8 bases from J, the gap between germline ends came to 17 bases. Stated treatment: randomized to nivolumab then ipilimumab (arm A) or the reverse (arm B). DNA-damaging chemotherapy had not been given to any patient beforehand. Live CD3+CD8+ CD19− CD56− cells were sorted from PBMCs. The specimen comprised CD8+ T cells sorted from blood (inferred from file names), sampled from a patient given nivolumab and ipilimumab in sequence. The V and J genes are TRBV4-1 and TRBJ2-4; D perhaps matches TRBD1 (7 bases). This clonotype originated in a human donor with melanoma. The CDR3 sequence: CASSQDKGGGWDIQYF. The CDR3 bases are TGCGCCAGCAGCCAAGACAAAGGAGGGGGCTGGGACATTCAGTACTTC.